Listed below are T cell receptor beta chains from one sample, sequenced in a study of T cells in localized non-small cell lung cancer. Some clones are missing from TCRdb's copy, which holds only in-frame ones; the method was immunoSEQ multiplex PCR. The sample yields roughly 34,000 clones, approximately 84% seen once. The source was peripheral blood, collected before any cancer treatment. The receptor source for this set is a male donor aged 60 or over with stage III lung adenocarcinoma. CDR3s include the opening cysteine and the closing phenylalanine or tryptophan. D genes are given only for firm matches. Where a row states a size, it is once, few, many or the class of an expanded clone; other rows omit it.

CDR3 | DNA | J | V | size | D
CANRGNYGYTF | TGTGCCAACCGTGGAAACTATGGCTACACCTTC | TRBJ1-2 | TRBV28 | - | -
CASSHGRGTGNYEQYF | TGCGCCAGCAGCCACGGACGCGGGACAGGGAATTACGAGCAGTACTTC | TRBJ2-7 | TRBV4-1 | - | TRBD1
CASRFIQDCNQPQHF | TGCGCCAGCAGATTTATACAGGACTGCAATCAGCCCCAGCATTTT | TRBJ1-5 | TRBV23-1 | - | -
CASSQEARRTYNSPLHF | TGCGCCAGCAGCCAAGAGGCCCGGAGGACCTATAATTCACCCCTCCACTTT | TRBJ1-6 | TRBV4-1 | - | -
CASSTTGGKNYGYTF | TGTGCCAGCAGCACCACAGGGGGAAAGAACTATGGCTACACCTTC | TRBJ1-2 | TRBV7-9 | - | TRBD1
CASSGAVTYEQYF | TGCGCCAGCAGTGGTGCGGTTACCTACGAGCAGTACTTC | TRBJ2-7 | TRBV5-1 | - | -
CASSGGTDNEAFF | TGTGCCAGCAGCGGCGGGACCGACAATGAAGCTTTCTTT | TRBJ1-1 | TRBV7-6 | - | -
CASSPRAVVSSNTEAFF | TGTGCCAGCTCACCACGTGCTGTCGTCAGCTCGAACACTGAAGCTTTCTTT | TRBJ1-1 | TRBV18 | once | -
CASSPGPGQGNQPQHF | TGTGCCAGCTCGCCTGGCCCGGGACAGGGGAATCAGCCCCAGCATTTT | TRBJ1-5 | TRBV18 | - | TRBD1
CASSLTGGVSDEQFF | TGTGCCAGCAGCTTAACCGGGGGGGTCAGCGATGAGCAGTTCTTC | TRBJ2-1 | TRBV7-3 | - | TRBD2
CAISDSKADRYEQYF | TGTGCCATCAGTGACTCAAAGGCCGACCGCTACGAGCAGTACTTC | TRBJ2-7 | TRBV10-3 | - | -
CAWRGQNTEAFF | TGTGCCTGGAGAGGGCAGAACACTGAAGCTTTCTTT | TRBJ1-1 | TRBV30 | - | -
CASTLTPQGWNGYTF | TGTGCCAGCACCTTGACCCCACAGGGGTGGAATGGCTACACCTTC | TRBJ1-2 | TRBV28 | - | TRBD1
CASSLARGGADTQYF | TGTGCCAGCAGCCTCGCCAGGGGGGGAGCAGATACGCAGTATTTT | TRBJ2-3 | TRBV7-9 | - | -
CATLAQPGRTNYGYTF | TGTGCCACTCTAGCCCAGCCAGGGCGGACTAACTATGGCTACACCTTC | TRBJ1-2 | TRBV19 | - | -
CASSDRASDVNEQFF | TGTGCCAGCAGCGACCGGGCCTCCGACGTCAATGAGCAGTTCTTC | TRBJ2-1 | TRBV7-8 | - | -
CASSLIGPRETQYF | TGTGCCAGTAGTCTAATCGGCCCCCGGGAGACCCAGTACTTC | TRBJ2-5 | TRBV19 | - | -
CASRGQRRWETQYF | TGTGCCAGTAGAGGACAGCGGCGGTGGGAGACCCAGTACTTC | TRBJ2-5 | TRBV19 | - | -
CGSQNSNQPQHF | TGTGGCAGTCAGAATAGCAATCAGCCCCAGCATTTT | TRBJ1-5 | TRBV28 | - | -
CASSSRKDRDEETQYF | TGTGCCAGCAGCAGCCGCAAAGACAGGGACGAAGAGACCCAGTACTTC | TRBJ2-5 | TRBV5-4 | - | TRBD1
CASSFTPSQGLSPNTQYF | TGCGCCAGCAGCTTTACACCCTCGCAGGGACTAAGTCCGAATACGCAGTATTTT | TRBJ2-3 | TRBV5-1 | once | TRBD2
CASSPGTSRLEQYF | TGTGCCAGCTCACCGGGGACGTCGCGGCTCGAGCAGTACTTC | TRBJ2-7 | TRBV18 | - | -
CATSREQGYYNEQFF | TGTGCCACCAGCAGAGAACAGGGCTACTACAATGAGCAGTTCTTC | TRBJ2-1 | TRBV15 | - | -
CASSQGGRAGSTEAFF | TGCGCCAGCAGCCAAGGGGGTAGGGCAGGGTCGACTGAAGCTTTCTTT | TRBJ1-1 | TRBV4-1 | - | -
CAWSFGYEQYF | TGTGCCTGGAGTTTCGGCTACGAGCAGTACTTC | TRBJ2-7 | TRBV30 | - | -
CASRRTSGRVETQYF | TGTGCCAGCAGGCGGACTAGCGGGAGGGTTGAGACCCAGTACTTC | TRBJ2-5 | TRBV6-5 | - | TRBD2
CASRYQVNTEAFF | TGTGCCAGCAGATATCAGGTGAACACTGAAGCTTTCTTT | TRBJ1-1 | TRBV27 | - | -
CASSPGTYEQETQYF | TGTGCCAGCTCACCTGGGACATATGAACAAGAGACCCAGTACTTC | TRBJ2-5 | TRBV18 | once | -
CASSLDGFLEPQHF | TGCGCCAGCAGCTTGGACGGCTTTTTAGAGCCCCAGCATTTT | TRBJ1-5 | TRBV5-1 | - | -
CASSSRGAFPYEQYF | TGTGCCAGTAGTAGCAGGGGAGCCTTCCCCTACGAGCAGTACTTC | TRBJ2-7 | TRBV19 | - | -
CASSPSYEQYF | TGTGCCAGCTCCCCCAGCTACGAGCAGTACTTC | TRBJ2-7 | TRBV7-2 | - | -
CASRQGVHSGNTIYF | TGTGCAAGTCGGCAGGGGGTCCACTCTGGAAACACCATATATTTT | TRBJ1-3 | TRBV12-2 | - | -
CASSIGAGGYNEQFF | TGTGCCAGCAGTATTGGTGCGGGGGGTTACAATGAGCAGTTCTTC | TRBJ2-1 | TRBV27 | - | TRBD2
CASSITSGGSSGANVLTF | TGTGCCAGCAGTATAACTAGCGGGGGGAGCTCTGGGGCCAACGTCCTGACTTTC | TRBJ2-6 | TRBV27 | - | TRBD2
CASSSVGPGREKLFF | TGTGCCAGCAGCTCCGTGGGACCTGGGAGGGAAAAACTGTTTTTT | TRBJ1-4 | TRBV7-9 | - | -
CASSRSRDRVGQPQHF | TGTGCCAGCAGTAGAAGCCGGGACAGGGTAGGTCAGCCCCAGCATTTT | TRBJ1-5 | TRBV6-6 | - | TRBD1
CASSLGATSGAYNEQFF | TGTGCCAGCAGCTTAGGAGCGACTAGCGGGGCCTACAATGAGCAGTTCTTC | TRBJ2-1 | TRBV11-1 | once | TRBD2
CASIPEGPTPYEQYF | TGTGCCAGCATCCCTGAGGGGCCAACCCCTTACGAGCAGTACTTC | TRBJ2-7 | TRBV28 | - | -
CASSSRGVGSTDTQYF | TGTGCCAGCAGCTCGAGGGGAGTGGGGAGCACAGATACGCAGTATTTT | TRBJ2-3 | TRBV9 | - | -
CASSLSGTLNTGELFF | TGTGCCAGCAGCTTATCCGGGACACTTAACACCGGGGAGCTGTTTTTT | TRBJ2-2 | TRBV11-3 | - | -
CASRSDRGPEAFF | TGTGCCAGCAGGTCAGACAGGGGCCCTGAAGCTTTCTTT | TRBJ1-1 | TRBV11-2 | - | TRBD1
CASSKRIPGPGSWELRETQYF | TGTGCCAGCAGCAAGAGAATACCTGGTCCGGGGTCTTGGGAGCTCAGAGAGACCCAGTACTTC | TRBJ2-5 | TRBV21-1 | - | -
CSARGNTEAFF | TGCAGTGCTAGAGGGAACACTGAAGCTTTCTTT | TRBJ1-1 | TRBV20-1 | - | -
CATSRDFQPQHF | TGTGCCACCAGCAGAGATTTCCAGCCCCAGCATTTT | TRBJ1-5 | TRBV15 | - | -
CASSLGSSGNTIYF | TGTGCCAGCAGCTTGGGGAGCTCTGGAAACACCATATATTTT | TRBJ1-3 | TRBV5-5 | - | -
CASSGWAGTEAFF | TGTGCCAGCAGTGGTTGGGCAGGCACTGAAGCTTTCTTT | TRBJ1-1 | TRBV6-5 | - | -
CASSQRTGAEKLFF | TGCGCCAGCAGCCAACGGACAGGGGCTGAAAAACTGTTTTTT | TRBJ1-4 | TRBV5-1 | - | TRBD1
CASSNFRGESPLHF | TGTGCCAGCAGCAATTTCCGGGGGGAATCACCCCTCCACTTT | TRBJ1-6 | TRBV21-1 | - | -
CASSQDGKYTEAFF | TGTGCCAGCAGCCAAGACGGGAAATACACTGAAGCTTTCTTT | TRBJ1-1 | TRBV4-2 | once | -
CASSLRQRGGGEQFF | TGCGCCAGCAGCCTACGGCAGCGGGGGGGCGGGGAGCAGTTCTTC | TRBJ2-1 | TRBV4-1 | few | TRBD2
CASSLGGTYSYEQYF | TGCGCCAGCAGCCTTGGGGGGACTTACTCCTACGAGCAGTACTTC | TRBJ2-7 | TRBV5-1 | - | -
CASSLVVGEKLFF | TGTGCTAGCAGCTTAGTTGTAGGGGAAAAACTGTTTTTT | TRBJ1-4 | TRBV7-7 | - | -
CASSPSTSGETQYF | TGTGCCAGCAGTCCCTCGACTAGCGGAGAAACCCAGTACTTC | TRBJ2-5 | TRBV27 | - | TRBD2
CASSYSTARNQPQHF | TGTGCCAGCAGTTACTCGACCGCGCGCAATCAGCCCCAGCATTTT | TRBJ1-5 | TRBV6-5 | - | -
CASSLAGLQVRGTDTQYF | TGTGCCAGCAGCTTGGCCGGGTTACAGGTAAGGGGCACAGATACGCAGTATTTT | TRBJ2-3 | TRBV5-5 | - | -